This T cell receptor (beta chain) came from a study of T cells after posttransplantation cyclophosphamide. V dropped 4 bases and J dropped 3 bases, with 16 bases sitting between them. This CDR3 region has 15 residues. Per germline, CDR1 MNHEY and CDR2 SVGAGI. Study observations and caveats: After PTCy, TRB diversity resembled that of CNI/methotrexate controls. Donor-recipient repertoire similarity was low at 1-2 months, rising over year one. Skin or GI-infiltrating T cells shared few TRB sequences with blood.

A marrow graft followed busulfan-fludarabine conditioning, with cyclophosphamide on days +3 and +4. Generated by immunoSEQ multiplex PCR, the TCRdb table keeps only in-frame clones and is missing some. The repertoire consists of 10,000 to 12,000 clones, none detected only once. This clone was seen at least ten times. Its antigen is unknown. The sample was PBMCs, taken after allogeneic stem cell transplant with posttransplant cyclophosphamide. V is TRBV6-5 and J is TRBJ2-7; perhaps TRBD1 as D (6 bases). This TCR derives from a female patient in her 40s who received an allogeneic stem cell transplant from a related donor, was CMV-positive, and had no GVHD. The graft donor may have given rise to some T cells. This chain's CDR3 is CASSSPVRGSYEQYF. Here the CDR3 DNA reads TGTGCCAGCAGTTCCCCGGTGAGGGGGAGCTACGAGCAGTACTTC.